Below, 2 T cell receptor beta chains from the same sample are listed, as sequenced in a study of T-cell reconstitution after alpha-beta-depleted transplantation in children. TCRbeta library preparation incorporated unique molecular identifiers. TCRdb fed the PCR reads into MiXCR, producing one record per CDR3 protein. The data contain 670,000 or so distinct CDR3 sequences, roughly 14% of them singletons. Sequences were derived from PBMCs, sampled before TCRalphabeta/CD19-depleted stem cell transplant. The receptors originated from a girl under 10 years old with congenital amegakaryocytic thrombocytopenia, due to receive a stem cell transplant.

This clonotype showed up many times. The gene calls are TRBV5-1 and TRBJ2-4; the D call may be TRBD1 or TRBD2 (5 bases each). Germline assignment: CDR1 SGHRS and CDR2 YFSETQ. The V end was cut by 3 bases, the J end by 9 bases, with 10 bases between. This CDR3 is 12 amino acids long. CDR3 nucleotide sequence: TGCGCCAGCAGCTACGGGACCAGCATTCAGTACTTC. Protein: CASSYGTSIQYF.

This clonotype was observed at least ten times. The gene calls are TRBV7-2 and TRBJ2-1, with 11 positions matching TRBD2. Germline assignment: CDR1 SGHTA and CDR2 FQGNSA. V gave up 5 bases and J gave up 8 bases; unmatched junction bases: 2. The CDR3 has 13 residues. As DNA, the CDR3 is TGTGCCAGCAGCACGGGACTAGCGGATGAGCAGTTCTTC. This translates into CASSTGLADEQFF.